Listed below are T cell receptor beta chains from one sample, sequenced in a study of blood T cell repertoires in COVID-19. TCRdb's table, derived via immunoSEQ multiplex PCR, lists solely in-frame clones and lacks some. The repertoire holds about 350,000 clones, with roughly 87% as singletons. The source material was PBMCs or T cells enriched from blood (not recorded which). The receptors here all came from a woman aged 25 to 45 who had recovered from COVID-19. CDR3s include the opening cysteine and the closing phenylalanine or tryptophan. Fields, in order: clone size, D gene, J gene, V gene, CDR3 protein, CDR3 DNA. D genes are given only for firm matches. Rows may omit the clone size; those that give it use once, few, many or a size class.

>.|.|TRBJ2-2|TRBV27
CASSPGLGGRTGELFF
TGTGCCAGCAGTCCGGGCTTGGGGGGGCGAACCGGGGAGCTGTTTTTT
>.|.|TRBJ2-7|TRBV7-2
CASSFQAAGYEQYF
TGTGCCAGCAGCTTTCAGGCCGCCGGCTACGAGCAGTACTTC
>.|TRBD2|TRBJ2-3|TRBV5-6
CASSSVAGGPIDTQYF
TGTGCCAGCAGCTCAGTGGCGGGAGGGCCTATAGATACGCAGTATTTT
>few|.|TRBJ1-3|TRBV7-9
CASSLSQVPGNTIYF
TGTGCCAGCAGCTTATCACAGGTCCCTGGAAACACCATATATTTT
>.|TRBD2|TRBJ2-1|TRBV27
CASSPGLAGYNEQFF
TGTGCCAGCAGCCCCGGACTAGCGGGGTACAATGAGCAGTTCTTC
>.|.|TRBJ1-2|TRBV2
CASLKDSLAGDGYTF
TGTGCCAGCCTGAAAGATAGTCTGGCAGGGGATGGCTACACCTTC
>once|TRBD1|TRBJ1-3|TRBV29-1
CSVTGVPNSGNTIYF
TGCAGCGTCACAGGGGTCCCGAACTCTGGAAACACCATATATTTT
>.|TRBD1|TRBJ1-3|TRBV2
CASSEDRGTGNTIYF
TGTGCCAGCAGTGAAGACAGGGGGACAGGAAACACCATATATTTT
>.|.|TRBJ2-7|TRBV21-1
CASRPKRGNEQYF
TGTGCCAGCAGACCCAAGCGGGGAAACGAGCAGTACTTC
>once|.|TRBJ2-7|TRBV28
CASSFSMAGLSYEQYF
TGTGCCAGCAGTTTCAGCATGGCGGGCCTATCCTACGAGCAGTACTTC
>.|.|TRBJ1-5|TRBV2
CASSGHSNQPQHF
TGTGCCAGCAGTGGACACAGCAATCAGCCCCAGCATTTT
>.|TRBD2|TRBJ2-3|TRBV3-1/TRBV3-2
CASSQAGGTDTQYF
TGTGCCAGCAGCCAAGCGGGGGGGACAGATACGCAGTATTTT
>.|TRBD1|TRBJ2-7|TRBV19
CASSIQGAGYEQYF
TGTGCCAGTAGTATACAGGGGGCTGGCTACGAGCAGTACTTC
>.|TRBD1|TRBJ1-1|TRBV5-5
CASSGSPGQGGTEAFF
TGTGCCAGCAGCGGGTCTCCGGGACAGGGAGGCACTGAAGCTTTCTTT
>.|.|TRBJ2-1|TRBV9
CASSVSGDGAFREQFF
TGTGCCAGCAGCGTCTCAGGGGATGGGGCTTTTCGTGAGCAGTTCTTC
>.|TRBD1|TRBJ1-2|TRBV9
CASSPTGVPYGYTF
TGTGCCAGCAGCCCGACAGGGGTCCCCTATGGCTACACCTTC
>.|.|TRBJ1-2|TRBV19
CASSRTGSYYGYTF
TGTGCCAGTAGTAGAACAGGCTCCTACTATGGCTACACCTTC
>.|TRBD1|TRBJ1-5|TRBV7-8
CASSPRDSRNQPQHF
TGTGCCAGCAGCCCTCGGGACAGCCGAAATCAGCCCCAGCATTTT
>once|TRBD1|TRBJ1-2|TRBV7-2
CASSPGQGAGGYTF
TGTGCCAGCAGCCCAGGACAGGGGGCAGGGGGCTACACCTTC
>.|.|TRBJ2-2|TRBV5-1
CASRDIANTGELFF
TGCGCCAGCCGGGACATCGCGAACACCGGGGAGCTGTTTTTT
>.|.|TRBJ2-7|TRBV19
CATGRGGAEPYEQYF
TGTGCCACCGGACGTGGAGGGGCCGAACCCTACGAGCAGTACTTC
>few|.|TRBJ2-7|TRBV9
CASSPSGYYEQYF
TGTGCCAGCAGCCCAAGCGGCTACTACGAGCAGTACTTC
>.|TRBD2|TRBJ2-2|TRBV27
CASSFLRNAGEGGELFF
TGTGCCAGCAGTTTCCTCCGGAATGCGGGAGAGGGCGGGGAGCTGTTTTTT
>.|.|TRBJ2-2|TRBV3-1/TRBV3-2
CASSQDYFGTGELFF
TGTGCCAGCAGCCAAGATTATTTCGGGACCGGGGAGCTGTTTTTT
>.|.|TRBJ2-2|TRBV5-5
CASSSGKATTTGELFF
TGTGCCAGCAGCTCCGGGAAGGCGACGACCACCGGGGAGCTGTTTTTT
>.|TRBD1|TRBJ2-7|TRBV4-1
CASSQGPGQGREQYF
TGCGCCAGCAGCCAAGGTCCGGGACAGGGGCGCGAGCAGTACTTC
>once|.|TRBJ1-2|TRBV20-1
CSASDRFGYTF
TGCAGTGCTAGTGACAGGTTCGGCTACACCTTC
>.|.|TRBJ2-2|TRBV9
CASSVRRTGELFF
TGTGCCAGCAGCGTACGTCGCACCGGGGAGCTGTTTTTT
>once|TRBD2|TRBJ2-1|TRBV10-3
CAISESVAGGGEQFF
TGTGCCATCAGTGAGTCGGTAGCGGGAGGGGGTGAGCAGTTCTTC
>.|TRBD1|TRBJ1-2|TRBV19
CASRGADREYGYTF
TGTGCCAGTAGGGGCGCCGACAGGGAATATGGCTACACCTTC
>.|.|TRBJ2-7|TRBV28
CASSFNSYPLYEQYF
TGTGCCAGCAGTTTTAACTCATACCCCCTCTACGAGCAGTACTTC
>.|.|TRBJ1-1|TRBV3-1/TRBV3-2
CASSPRRNTEAFF
TGTGCCAGCAGCCCGAGGAGGAACACTGAAGCTTTCTTT
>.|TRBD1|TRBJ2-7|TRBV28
CASSHGQGALYEQYF
TGTGCCAGCAGTCACGGACAGGGGGCCCTCTACGAGCAGTACTTC
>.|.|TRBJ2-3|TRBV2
CASITRTSTDTQYF
TGTGCCAGCATTACACGGACTAGCACAGATACGCAGTATTTT
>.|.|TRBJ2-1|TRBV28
CASSLDGMTYNEQFF
TGTGCCAGCAGTTTAGACGGGATGACCTACAATGAGCAGTTCTTC
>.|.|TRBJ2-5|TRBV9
CASSVVPLGGGQETQYF
TGTGCCAGCAGCGTAGTACCCTTAGGGGGGGGACAAGAGACCCAGTACTTC
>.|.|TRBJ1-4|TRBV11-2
CASSLEPGFNEKLFF
TGTGCCAGCAGCTTAGAGCCAGGCTTTAATGAAAAACTGTTTTTT
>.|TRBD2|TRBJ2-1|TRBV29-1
CSVEGGFSGRDYNEQFF
TGCAGCGTTGAAGGGGGATTTAGCGGGAGGGACTACAATGAGCAGTTCTTC
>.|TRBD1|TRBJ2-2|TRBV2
CASSDLGQGNGELFF
TGTGCCAGCAGTGACCTCGGACAGGGGAACGGGGAGCTGTTTTTT
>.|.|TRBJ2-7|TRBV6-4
CANITAFLEYF
TGTGCCAATATTACGGCCTTCCTAGAGTACTTC